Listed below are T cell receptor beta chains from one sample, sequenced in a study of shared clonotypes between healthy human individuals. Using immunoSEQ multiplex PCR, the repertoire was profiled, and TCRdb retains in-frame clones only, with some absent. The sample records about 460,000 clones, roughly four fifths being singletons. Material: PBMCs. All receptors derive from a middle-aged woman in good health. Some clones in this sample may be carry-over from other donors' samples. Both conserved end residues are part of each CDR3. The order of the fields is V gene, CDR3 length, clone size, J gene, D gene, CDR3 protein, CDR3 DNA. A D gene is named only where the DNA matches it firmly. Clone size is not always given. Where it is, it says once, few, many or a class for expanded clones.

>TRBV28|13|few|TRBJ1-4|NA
CASSLPPSEKLFF
TGTGCCAGCAGCCTCCCCCCCAGTGAAAAACTGTTTTTT
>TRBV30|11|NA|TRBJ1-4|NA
CAWSMGHQLFF
TGTGCCTGGAGTATGGGTCATCAACTGTTTTTT
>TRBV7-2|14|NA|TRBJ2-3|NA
CASSLSPEIYTQYF
TGTGCCAGCAGCTTAAGTCCCGAGATTTATACGCAGTATTTT
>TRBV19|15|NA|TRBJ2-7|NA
CASSNPGPGSYEQYF
TGTGCCAGTAGTAATCCCGGACCCGGCTCCTACGAGCAGTACTTC
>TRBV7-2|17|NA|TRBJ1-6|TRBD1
CASSLGQGAYLRSPLHF
TGTGCCAGCAGCTTGGGACAGGGGGCGTATTTGAGGTCACCCCTCCACTTT
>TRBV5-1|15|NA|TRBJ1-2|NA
CASSLEASLEGGYTF
TGCGCCAGCAGCTTGGAGGCATCCCTGGAGGGTGGCTACACCTTC
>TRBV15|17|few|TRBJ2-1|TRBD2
CATSRDAASGAYNEQFF
TGTGCCACCAGCAGAGATGCGGCTAGCGGAGCTTACAATGAGCAGTTCTTC
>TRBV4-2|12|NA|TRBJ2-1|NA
CASSQSLYEQFF
TGTGCCAGCAGCCAATCGTTGTATGAGCAGTTCTTC
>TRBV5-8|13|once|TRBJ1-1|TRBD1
CASSIARDRVSFF
TGTGCCAGCAGCATCGCCCGGGACAGGGTGTCTTTCTTT
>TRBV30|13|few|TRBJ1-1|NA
CAWRIQGFTEAFF
TGTGCCTGGAGGATACAGGGTTTTACTGAAGCTTTCTTT
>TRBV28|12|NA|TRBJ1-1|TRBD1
CASSLDRAEAFF
TGTGCCAGCAGCCTAGACAGGGCCGAAGCTTTCTTT
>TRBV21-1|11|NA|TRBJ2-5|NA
CASSKAKTQYF
TGTGCCAGCAGCAAAGCGAAGACCCAGTACTTC
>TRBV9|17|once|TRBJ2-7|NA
CASSVEGHGGVFDEQYF
TGTGCCAGCAGCGTAGAGGGACACGGGGGAGTTTTCGACGAGCAGTACTTC
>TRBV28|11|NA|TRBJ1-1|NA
CATGGVVEAFF
TGTGCCACAGGAGGGGTAGTTGAAGCTTTCTTT
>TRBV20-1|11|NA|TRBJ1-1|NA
CSARPVSEAFF
TGCAGTGCTAGACCGGTTTCTGAAGCTTTCTTT
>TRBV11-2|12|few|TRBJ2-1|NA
CASSSGWEEQFF
TGTGCCAGCAGCTCGGGGTGGGAAGAGCAGTTCTTC
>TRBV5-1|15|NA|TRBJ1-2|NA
CASSPRSETLYGYTF
TGCGCCAGCAGCCCCCGTTCGGAAACCCTCTATGGCTACACCTTC
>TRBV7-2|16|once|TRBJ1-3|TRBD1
CASSVTGGNSGNTIYF
TGTGCCAGCAGCGTGACAGGGGGTAACTCTGGAAACACCATATATTTT
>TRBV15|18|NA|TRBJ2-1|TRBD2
CATSRDRLAGSSYNEQFF
TGTGCCACCAGCAGAGATCGGCTAGCGGGAAGCTCCTACAATGAGCAGTTCTTC
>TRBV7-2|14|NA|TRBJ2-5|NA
CASSLAQRVGTQYF
TGTGCCAGCAGCTTAGCGCAGAGGGTGGGGACCCAGTACTTC
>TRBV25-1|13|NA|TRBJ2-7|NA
CASSGSGLYEQYF
TGTGCCAGCAGTGGATCGGGACTCTACGAGCAGTACTTC
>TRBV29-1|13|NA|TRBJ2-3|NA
CSVELNGGDTQYF
TGCAGCGTTGAATTAAACGGGGGTGATACGCAGTATTTT
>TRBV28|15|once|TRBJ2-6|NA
CASRPGGAGANVLTF
TGTGCCAGCAGGCCTGGTGGGGCTGGGGCCAACGTCCTGACTTTC
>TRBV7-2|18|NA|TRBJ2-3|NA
CASSLTYPHEGARDTQYF
TGTGCCAGCAGCTTAACTTACCCTCACGAGGGAGCCAGAGATACGCAGTATTTT
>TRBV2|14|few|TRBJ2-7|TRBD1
CASSLDRGDHEQYF
TGTGCCAGCAGTTTAGACAGGGGGGACCACGAGCAGTACTTC
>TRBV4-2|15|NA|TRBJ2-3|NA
CASSQEDLAADTQYF
TGTGCCAGCAGCCAAGAGGATCTAGCTGCGGATACGCAGTATTTT
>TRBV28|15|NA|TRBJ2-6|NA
CASSWADSGANVLTF
TGTGCCAGCAGCTGGGCCGACTCTGGGGCCAACGTCCTGACTTTC
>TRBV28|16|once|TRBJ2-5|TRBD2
CASRWTSGRAAETQYF
TGTGCCAGCAGGTGGACTAGCGGGAGGGCCGCGGAGACCCAGTACTTC
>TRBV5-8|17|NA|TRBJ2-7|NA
CASSPPWRDGPTYEQYF
TGTGCCAGCAGCCCCCCATGGCGGGATGGGCCGACCTACGAGCAGTACTTC
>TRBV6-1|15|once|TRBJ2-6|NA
CASREDSSGANVLTF
TGTGCCAGCAGGGAAGACAGTTCTGGGGCCAACGTCCTGACTTTC
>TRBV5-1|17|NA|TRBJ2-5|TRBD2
CASSLGLAGVSQETQYF
TGCGCCAGCAGCTTGGGGCTAGCGGGGGTGTCACAAGAGACCCAGTACTTC
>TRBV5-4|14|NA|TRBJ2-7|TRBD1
CASSFKGASYEQYF
TGTGCCAGCAGCTTTAAGGGGGCGAGCTACGAGCAGTACTTC
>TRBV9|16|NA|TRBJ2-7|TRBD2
CASSVEALAGEYEQYF
TGTGCCAGCAGCGTAGAGGCACTAGCGGGAGAATACGAGCAGTACTTC
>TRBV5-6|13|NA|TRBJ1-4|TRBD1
CASNYRGVEKLFF
TGTGCCAGCAACTACAGGGGTGTTGAAAAACTGTTTTTT
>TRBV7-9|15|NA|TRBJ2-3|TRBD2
CASSLSSGGTDTQYF
TGTGCCAGCAGCTTATCCAGCGGGGGGACAGATACGCAGTATTTT
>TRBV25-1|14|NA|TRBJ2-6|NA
CASSPRGSTNVLTF
TGTGCCAGCAGCCCGAGGGGGTCAACCAACGTCCTGACTTTC
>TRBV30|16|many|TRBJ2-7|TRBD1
CAWSRRLGQGSYEQYF
TGTGCCTGGAGCCGACGTCTTGGACAGGGTTCCTACGAGCAGTACTTC
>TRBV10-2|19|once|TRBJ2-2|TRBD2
CASSEPRPRLAGETGELFF
TGCGCCAGCAGTGAGCCGCGCCCCAGACTAGCGGGAGAGACCGGGGAGCTGTTTTTT
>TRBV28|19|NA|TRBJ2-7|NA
CASSFWMRGGRWVSYEQYF
TGTGCCAGCAGTTTTTGGATGAGGGGGGGAAGATGGGTCTCCTACGAGCAGTACTTC
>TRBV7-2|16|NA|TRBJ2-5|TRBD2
CASSQRSGLAQETQYF
TGTGCCAGCAGCCAACGATCAGGACTAGCGCAAGAGACCCAGTACTTC
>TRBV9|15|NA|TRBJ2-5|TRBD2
CASSVASGTQETQYF
TGTGCCAGCAGCGTAGCTAGCGGGACCCAAGAGACCCAGTACTTC
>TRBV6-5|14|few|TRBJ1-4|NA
CASSYSRVNEKLFF
TGTGCCAGCAGTTACTCGAGGGTTAATGAAAAACTGTTTTTT
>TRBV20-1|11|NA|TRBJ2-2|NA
CSAPLATELFF
TGCAGTGCACCACTAGCTACCGAGCTGTTTTTT
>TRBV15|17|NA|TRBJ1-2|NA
CATSRDLLAAGSGGYTF
TGTGCCACCAGCAGAGATCTCTTGGCGGCGGGGTCGGGTGGCTACACCTTC
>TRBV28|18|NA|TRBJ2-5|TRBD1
CASSLPGDRGLSWETQYF
TGTGCCAGCAGTTTACCCGGGGACAGGGGGCTTTCGTGGGAGACCCAGTACTTC
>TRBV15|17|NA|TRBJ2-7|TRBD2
CATAPPAGGPSSYEQYF
TGTGCCACCGCCCCCCCGGCGGGAGGTCCGAGCTCCTACGAGCAGTACTTC
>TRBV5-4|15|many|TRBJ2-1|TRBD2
CASSLAGGPGNEQFF
TGTGCCAGCAGCTTGGCGGGAGGGCCGGGGAATGAGCAGTTCTTC